The rows below give T cell receptor beta chains drawn from one sample of a study of shared clonotypes between healthy human individuals. The data were produced by immunoSEQ multiplex PCR, yet TCRdb's version contains in-frame clones alone and is incomplete. This table has about 490,000 clones, 60% to 85% appearing once. What was sequenced was PBMCs. Receptors were obtained from a woman aged 40-49 years in good health. Some clones in this sample may be carry-over from other donors' samples. CDR3s include the opening cysteine and the closing phenylalanine or tryptophan. The order of the fields is J gene, clone size, D gene, V gene, CDR3 protein, CDR3 DNA. D genes are given only for firm matches. Size is omitted from some rows. Given values are once, few, many or a class for expanded clones.

J gene: TRBJ2-5; clone size: -; D gene: TRBD2; V gene: TRBV7-9; CDR3 protein: CASSGGGETQYF; CDR3 DNA: TGTGCCAGCAGCGGGGGAGGGGAGACCCAGTACTTC
J gene: TRBJ2-7; clone size: -; D gene: -; V gene: TRBV15; CDR3 protein: CATSPRRRQGSAYEQYF; CDR3 DNA: TGTGCCACCAGCCCCCGAAGAAGGCAGGGGTCGGCCTACGAGCAGTACTTC
J gene: TRBJ2-7; clone size: many; D gene: -; V gene: TRBV7-6; CDR3 protein: CASSVSGAYEQYF; CDR3 DNA: TGTGCCAGCAGCGTAAGTGGCGCTTACGAGCAGTACTTC
J gene: TRBJ2-1; clone size: -; D gene: -; V gene: TRBV14; CDR3 protein: CASSRRTTSYNEQFF; CDR3 DNA: TGTGCCAGCAGCCGCCGGACTACTTCCTACAATGAGCAGTTCTTC
J gene: TRBJ2-3; clone size: -; D gene: -; V gene: TRBV11-2; CDR3 protein: CASTSRATGTDTQYF; CDR3 DNA: TGTGCCAGCACCTCCCGAGCGACCGGCACAGATACGCAGTATTTT
J gene: TRBJ1-1; clone size: -; D gene: -; V gene: TRBV27; CDR3 protein: CASSLNGGDTEAFF; CDR3 DNA: TGTGCCAGCAGTTTAAACGGGGGTGACACTGAAGCTTTCTTT
J gene: TRBJ2-3; clone size: -; D gene: -; V gene: TRBV4-2; CDR3 protein: CASSQDPGPAPDTQYF; CDR3 DNA: TGTGCCAGCAGCCAAGATCCGGGCCCAGCCCCAGATACGCAGTATTTT
J gene: TRBJ1-1; clone size: -; D gene: TRBD1; V gene: TRBV7-3; CDR3 protein: CASSPGGGEAFF; CDR3 DNA: TGTGCCAGCAGCCCAGGGGGCGGAGAAGCTTTCTTT
J gene: TRBJ2-1; clone size: -; D gene: TRBD2; V gene: TRBV10-3; CDR3 protein: CAISDRTSNTPYNEQFF; CDR3 DNA: TGTGCCATCAGTGACCGGACTAGCAACACGCCCTACAATGAGCAGTTCTTC
J gene: TRBJ2-5; clone size: -; D gene: -; V gene: TRBV7-9; CDR3 protein: CASSSRTVPREETQYF; CDR3 DNA: TGTGCCAGCAGCTCCCGGACAGTTCCCAGGGAAGAGACCCAGTACTTC
J gene: TRBJ2-2; clone size: -; D gene: TRBD1; V gene: TRBV6-1; CDR3 protein: CASSVDRAFDTGELFF; CDR3 DNA: TGTGCCAGCAGTGTGGACAGGGCGTTCGACACCGGGGAGCTGTTTTTT
J gene: TRBJ2-5; clone size: -; D gene: TRBD2; V gene: TRBV5-1; CDR3 protein: CASRPAGGPGETQYF; CDR3 DNA: TGCGCCAGCAGGCCAGCGGGAGGGCCGGGGGAGACCCAGTACTTC
J gene: TRBJ2-1; clone size: -; D gene: -; V gene: TRBV9; CDR3 protein: CASSVSGHGRNEQFF; CDR3 DNA: TGTGCCAGCAGCGTCTCGGGACATGGTCGCAATGAGCAGTTCTTC
J gene: TRBJ1-1; clone size: -; D gene: TRBD1; V gene: TRBV5-1; CDR3 protein: CASSYTGQGTEAFF; CDR3 DNA: TGCGCCAGCAGCTATACGGGACAGGGCACTGAAGCTTTCTTT
J gene: TRBJ1-1; clone size: -; D gene: -; V gene: TRBV7-9; CDR3 protein: CASSLGERVAFF; CDR3 DNA: TGTGCCAGCAGCTTAGGGGAACGGGTTGCTTTCTTT
J gene: TRBJ2-4; clone size: -; D gene: TRBD1; V gene: TRBV4-1; CDR3 protein: CASSHPGQGAGAKNIQYF; CDR3 DNA: TGCGCCAGCAGCCATCCGGGACAGGGGGCTGGGGCCAAAAACATTCAGTACTTC
J gene: TRBJ2-5; clone size: -; D gene: -; V gene: TRBV7-8; CDR3 protein: CASSLAGSSPARETQYF; CDR3 DNA: TGTGCCAGCAGCTTAGCGGGTAGCTCCCCAGCACGAGAGACCCAGTACTTC
J gene: TRBJ2-1; clone size: -; D gene: TRBD2; V gene: TRBV6-1; CDR3 protein: CASSDLAGGYNEQFF; CDR3 DNA: TGTGCCAGCAGTGACCTAGCGGGAGGCTACAATGAGCAGTTCTTC
J gene: TRBJ2-3; clone size: -; D gene: -; V gene: TRBV11-3; CDR3 protein: CASSLGRASTDTQYF; CDR3 DNA: TGTGCCAGCAGCTTAGGGCGGGCTAGCACAGATACGCAGTATTTT
J gene: TRBJ2-1; clone size: -; D gene: -; V gene: TRBV7-3; CDR3 protein: CASSLTPERARAGQFF; CDR3 DNA: TGTGCCAGCAGCTTAACGCCAGAGCGAGCCAGGGCAGGGCAGTTCTTC
J gene: TRBJ2-7; clone size: few; D gene: TRBD2; V gene: TRBV29-1; CDR3 protein: CSVPGLAGAEQYF; CDR3 DNA: TGCAGCGTTCCGGGACTAGCGGGAGCCGAGCAGTACTTC
J gene: TRBJ2-7; clone size: once; D gene: -; V gene: TRBV21-1; CDR3 protein: CASSKEGNSLEQYF; CDR3 DNA: TGTGCCAGCAGCAAGGAGGGCAACAGCCTCGAGCAGTACTTC
J gene: TRBJ1-1; clone size: -; D gene: TRBD1; V gene: TRBV19; CDR3 protein: CASSIHLPTGVNTEAFF; CDR3 DNA: TGTGCCAGTAGTATCCACCTCCCGACAGGGGTAAACACTGAAGCTTTCTTT
J gene: TRBJ2-7; clone size: -; D gene: -; V gene: TRBV6-5; CDR3 protein: CASSYATGFYEQYF; CDR3 DNA: TGTGCCAGCAGTTACGCTACAGGGTTCTACGAGCAGTACTTC